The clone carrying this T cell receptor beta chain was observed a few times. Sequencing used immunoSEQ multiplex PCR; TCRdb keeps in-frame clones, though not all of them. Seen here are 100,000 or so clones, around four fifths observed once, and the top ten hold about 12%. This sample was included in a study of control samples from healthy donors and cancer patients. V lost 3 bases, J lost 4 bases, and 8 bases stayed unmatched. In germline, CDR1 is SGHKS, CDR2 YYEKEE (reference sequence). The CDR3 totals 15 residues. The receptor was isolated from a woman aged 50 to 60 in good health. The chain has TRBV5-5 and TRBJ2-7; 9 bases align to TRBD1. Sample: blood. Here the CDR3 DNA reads TGTGCCAGCAGCTGGGGACAGGGAACTCAGTACGAGCAGTACTTC. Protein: CASSWGQGTQYEQYF.